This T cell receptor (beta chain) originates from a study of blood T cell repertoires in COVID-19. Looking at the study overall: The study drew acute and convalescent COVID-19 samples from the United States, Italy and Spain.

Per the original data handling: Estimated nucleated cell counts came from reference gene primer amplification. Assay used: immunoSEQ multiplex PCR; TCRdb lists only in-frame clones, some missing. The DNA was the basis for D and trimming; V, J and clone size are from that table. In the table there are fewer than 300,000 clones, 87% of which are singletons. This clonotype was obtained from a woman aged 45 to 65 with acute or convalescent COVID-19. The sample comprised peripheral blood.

CDR3: CASSQGQGDQPQHF. CDR3 nucleotides: TGTGCCAGCAGCCAAGGACAGGGAGATCAGCCCCAGCATTTT. The chain has TRBV5-4 and TRBJ1-5, with 8 bases lining up with TRBD1. CDR1 SGHNT and CDR2 YYREEE come from the germline V gene (reference sequence). Unmatched junction bases numbered 5, after V lost 4 bases and J lost 5 bases. The CDR3 is 14 residues long.